This T cell receptor beta chain comes out of a study of T cell responses to AZD1222 COVID-19 vaccine. General study points: Spike-wide coverage was observed for vaccine-associated CD4 TCRs, with dominant responses at 160-218 and 743-854.

V gave up 3 bases and J gave up 4 bases; unmatched junction bases: 7. The length of the CDR3 is 15 residues. Germline V gene lookup returns CDR1 SGHTA and CDR2 FQGNSA. Some clones are missing from TCRdb's copy, which holds only in-frame ones; the method was immunoSEQ multiplex PCR. Among around 120,000 clones listed, roughly 87% were seen once. Concerning this clone itself: Its cognate antigen is unknown.

The material sequenced was peripheral blood, taken 28 days after the second AZD1222 dose. This chain links TRBV7-2 with TRBJ1-2; 8 bases are shared with TRBD1. The receptor was isolated from an adult who received the AZD1222 COVID-19 vaccine. The CDR3 reads CASSFGTGAPYGYTF. For the CDR3, the DNA is TGTGCCAGCAGCTTCGGGACAGGAGCCCCCTATGGCTACACCTTC.